Given below is one T cell receptor beta chain in context. What it binds is unknown. The data were taken from a study of Ad26.COV2.S vaccination and SARS-CoV-2 variants. The overall study: The vaccine Ad26.COV2.S was put into the muscle once, or twice with 56 days between. Study results and caveats: People who got the vaccine had more spike-specific TCR breadth than people who got placebo.

The data were produced by immunoSEQ multiplex PCR, yet TCRdb's version contains in-frame clones alone and is incomplete. The repertoire holds approximately 300,000 clones, with approximately 86% as singletons. The CDR3 covers 16 residues. Germline trimming cut 5 bases from V and 5 bases from J; bases unmatched to any gene: 9. CDR1 and CDR2 from the germline V gene are MNHEY and SMNVEV (reference sequence). The treatment: roughly 19 received Ad26.COV2.S at low or high dose, single or two shots; about 5 received placebo; per-sample allocation not given. After the first vaccine or placebo injection, samples were drawn on day 63.

This specimen was peripheral blood, taken in a trial of Ad26.COV2.S vaccine versus placebo. This clonotype was obtained from a person between 18 and 59 years old who received the Ad26.COV2.S COVID-19 vaccine or a placebo. The chain couples TRBV27 to TRBJ2-1; 10 bases agree with TRBD2. The CDR3 sequence: CASSLFSGGADNEQFF. CDR3 coding DNA: TGTGCCAGCAGTCTATTCAGCGGGGGGGCTGACAATGAGCAGTTCTTC.